One and the same sample provided the 26 T cell receptor beta chains below, sequenced in a study of type 1 and type 2 diabetes patients. The PCR template was genomic DNA. A primer set of 30 forward and 13 reverse primers amplified the CDR3. TCRdb reprocessed the multiplex PCR reads via MiXCR and lists one record per CDR3 protein. Among fewer than 350,000 distinct CDR3 sequences listed, 40% to 50% were seen once. Sequenced sample: peripheral blood mononuclear cells (PBMCs). The receptors were sampled from a young man with type 2 diabetes.

Remarks on this clonotype: In this CDR3 the conserved last residue, phenylalanine or tryptophan, is missing, so a read error is likely. The chain couples TRBV12-3 or TRBV12-4 to TRBJ2-3; no clear D. The length of the CDR3 is 11 residues. Trimming removed 3 bases at V and 5 bases at J, with 3 bases between. CDR3 protein: CASSFRDTQYL. The CDR3 bases are TGTGCCAGCAGTTTCAGAGATACGCAGTATCTT.

CDR3 nucleotide sequence: TGTGCCACGGGACTCTCCTCCTACAATGAGCAGTTCTTC. Its translation: CATGLSSYNEQFF. This chain links TRBV15 with TRBJ2-1; a weak D match, TRBD2 (6 bases). In germline, CDR1 is LNHNV, CDR2 YYDKDF (reference sequence). The CDR3 loop spans 13 amino acids. The V gene lost 9 bases and the J gene lost 0 bases, with 9 bases spanning the gap.

On this clonotype: The junction and the germline gene differ at one end; a read error may be behind it. This rearrangement joins TRBV2 to TRBJ2-5, with 9 bases aligning to TRBD2. The CDR3 is 15 amino acids. Per germline, CDR1 SNHLY and CDR2 FYNNEI. CDR3 sequence (DNA): TGTGCCAGCAGTAACATAGCGGGAGTGAGGGAGACCCAGTGCTTC. Translation gives CASSNIAGVRETQCF.

As DNA, the CDR3 is TGTGCCAGCAGCTTAGATCAGGTTATGAATTCACCCCTCCACTTT. Its protein is CASSLDQVMNSPLHF. The chain has TRBV7-2 and TRBJ1-6; D is unresolved. V dropped 1 base and J dropped 7 bases, with 11 bases sitting between them. Germline CDR1 SGHTA, CDR2 FQGNSA. The CDR3 covers 15 residues.

The V call is TRBV28, the J call TRBJ2-7; 7 bases align to TRBD2. This CDR3 is 14 amino acids long. The germline V gene has CDR1 MDHEN and CDR2 SYDVKM. The junction had 4 bases not matched to a gene; V was cut back by 5 bases and J by 0 bases. CDR3 protein: CASSGGRDSYEQYF. In DNA, the CDR3 is TGTGCCAGCAGTGGGGGGAGGGACTCCTACGAGCAGTACTTC.

Worth noting for this clonotype: A read error may produce the germline difference seen at one junction end. This rearrangement joins TRBV6-5 to TRBJ2-7; 7 nucleotides align to TRBD2. The CDR3 is 14 residues long. CDR1 is MNHEY, CDR2 SVGAGI, per germline. The CDR3 bases are TGTGCCATCAGTTTTTGGGGGGGAAGGAACGAGCAGTACTTC. Residues: CAISFWGGRNEQYF.

The V gene is TRBV24-1, the J gene TRBJ2-1; D gene ambiguous. The CDR3 length is 11 residues. V was pared by 6 bases and J by 9 bases, with 8 bases between. CDR1 is KGHDR, CDR2 SFDVKD, per germline. CDR3 loop: CATSFGSEQFF. The CDR3 coding sequence is TGTGCCACCAGTTTCGGCAGTGAGCAGTTCTTC.

The rearrangement joins TRBV20-1 to TRBJ1-2; D call uncertain. From germline, CDR1 is DFQATT and CDR2 SNEGSKA (reference sequence). Trimming removed 3 bases at V and 4 bases at J, with 12 bases between. The CDR3 runs to 13 residues. CDR3 residues: CSASFVEGYGYTF. DNA of the CDR3: TGCAGTGCTAGTTTTGTCGAGGGCTATGGCTACACCTTC.

This clonotype was seen more than once but under ten times. The V gene is TRBV7-8, the J gene TRBJ1-5; 8 bases match TRBD1. The V gene end was trimmed by 4 bases and the J gene end by 3 bases; junction bases not matched to a gene: 8. The germline V gene has CDR1 SGHVS and CDR2 FQNEAQ. The CDR3 has 16 amino acids. CDR3 sequence: CASSSPGQGNNQPQHF. The CDR3 DNA reads TGTGCCAGCAGCTCCCCCGGACAGGGTAACAATCAGCCCCAGCATTTT.

Only a few counts were recorded for this clonotype. The rearrangement links TRBV10-1 to TRBJ2-7, with TRBD2 matching 7 bases. The CDR3 runs 15 residues. V was pared by 4 bases and J by 7 bases, with 13 bases of the junction left unmatched. Per the germline V gene, CDR1 is WNHNN and CDR2 is SYGVQD (reference sequence). The CDR3 sequence: CASSGSRTSLGEQYF. The CDR3 nucleotides are TGCGCCAGCAGTGGTTCCCGGACTAGTCTGGGTGAGCAGTACTTC.

This clonotype was detected a few times. The chain recombines TRBV7-2 with TRBJ1-1, with D possibly matching TRBD1 (5 bases). Germline V gene sequence: CDR1 SGHTA, CDR2 FQGNSA. Trimming shortened V by 6 bases and J by 1 base, and 12 bases separated the two germline ends. CDR3 length equals 14 residues. The CDR3 nucleotides read TGTGCCAGCAGTCAGCTCGGGGGGAACACTGAAGCTTTCTTT. It translates to CASSQLGGNTEAFF.

A few counts support this clonotype. The V gene is TRBV27, the J gene TRBJ2-3; 8 bases agree with TRBD2. CDR1 is MNHEY and CDR2 is SMNVEV in the germline V gene (reference sequence). The CDR3 sequence is 13 residues long. Trimming cost V 5 bases and J 7 bases; bases outside gene matches: 5. This CDR3 is CASSTSGHNTQYF. DNA for the CDR3: TGTGCCAGCAGTACTAGCGGCCATAATACGCAGTATTTT.

The chain couples TRBV20-1 to TRBJ2-7; the match to TRBD2 covers 10 bases. The CDR3 is 11 amino acids. V shed 3 bases, J shed 12 bases, and the junction held 5 bases outside the gene matches. Germline CDR1 reads DFQATT; CDR2 reads SNEGSKA (reference sequence). The CDR3 reads CSARGLALLYF. The CDR3 DNA reads as TGCAGTGCTAGGGGACTAGCGCTCCTGTACTTC.

The chain couples TRBV5-1 to TRBJ2-2, with D unclear. The CDR3 loop spans 15 amino acids. Germline loops: CDR1 SGHRS, CDR2 YFSETQ. V was clipped by 1 base and J by 0 bases, with 7 bases between them. CDR3 region: CASSLSAANTGELFF. The CDR3 DNA reads as TGCGCCAGCAGCTTGTCGGCAGCGAACACCGGGGAGCTGTTTTTT.

This clonotype was recorded many times. V gene TRBV10-1 combines with J gene TRBJ2-2, with D hard to call. This CDR3 comprises 12 residues. CDR1 and CDR2 (germline): WNHNN, SYGVQD (reference sequence). Between the trimmed V and J ends, which lost 9 bases and 2 bases, there was a span of 7 bases. The CDR3 DNA follows: TGCGCCAGTTTGGGTAACACCGGGGAGCTGTTTTTT. It yields the protein CASLGNTGELFF.

In its sample, this clonotype was seen a few times. Here the CDR3 DNA reads TGCAGTGCTAGTCCGGCATCCGAAAAACTGTTTTTT. It yields the protein CSASPASEKLFF. The chain combines TRBV20-1 with TRBJ1-4; no definite D call. This CDR3 is 12 amino acids long. V was shortened by 3 bases and J by 8 bases, with 10 bases between the two germline ends. Looked up from germline, CDR1 is DFQATT and CDR2 is SNEGSKA (reference sequence).

V and J are TRBV13 and TRBJ2-7; D gene ambiguous. This CDR3 spans 12 amino acids. V dropped 6 bases and J dropped 6 bases, with 12 bases sitting between them. The V gene's germline CDR1 is PRHDT and CDR2 FYEKMQ (reference sequence). Here the CDR3 DNA reads TGTGCCAGCAGTCCGACATTAGGCGAGCAGTACTTC. It specifies CASSPTLGEQYF.

This clonotype was observed a few times. The V gene is TRBV6-1, the J gene TRBJ1-6, with D tentatively TRBD1 (6 bases). Trimming shortened V by 5 bases and J by 8 bases, and 16 bases separated the two germline ends. This CDR3 region has 15 residues. Per germline, CDR1 MNHNS and CDR2 SASEGT. The CDR3, as DNA: TGTGCCAGCAGTCTGAGGCCGGGACACCATTCACCCCTCCACTTT. Its protein is CASSLRPGHHSPLHF.

This clonotype was counted many times. The V gene is TRBV2, the J gene TRBJ1-2, with 7 bases fitting TRBD1. The CDR3 consists of 11 residues. J gave up 7 bases and V 7 bases, and 3 bases lay outside the gene matches. Germline V gene lookup returns CDR1 SNHLY and CDR2 FYNNEI. CDR3 sequence: CASNRDSGYTF. CDR3 DNA sequence: TGTGCCAGCAATCGGGACAGTGGCTACACCTTC. Based on the CDR3 plus reference TRBV2 and TRBJ1-2, the full variable domain is EPEVTQTPSHQVTQMGQEVILRCVPISNHLYFYWYRQILGQKVEFLVSFYNNEISEKSEIFDDQFSVERPDGSNFTLKIRSTKLEDSAMYFCASNRDSGYTFGSGTRLTVV.

This clonotype was detected ten times or more. V is TRBV25-1 and J is TRBJ2-1, with 8 bases that match TRBD2. The ends lost 1 base at V and 7 bases at J; junction bases unmatched: 15. Germline CDR1 is MGHDK and CDR2 is SYGVNS. This CDR3 has 18 residues. CDR3 in amino acids: CASSEWSPGGVIVNEQFF. The CDR3 DNA follows: TGTGCCAGCAGTGAATGGTCCCCGGGAGGGGTGATCGTGAATGAGCAGTTCTTC.

Notes on this clonotype: Since a much larger clone is just one base distant, this may be a read error. The chain joins TRBV10-3 to TRBJ1-6; the D gene is possibly TRBD1 (5 bases). Per germline, CDR1 ENHRY and CDR2 SYGVKD. V lost 11 bases, J lost 5 bases, and 13 bases lay in between. CDR3 size: 13 residues. CDR3 in amino acids: CAFGGGNNSPLHF. The CDR3 DNA is TGTGCCTTTGGGGGGGGAAATAATTCACCCCTCCACTTT.

This clonotype turned up a few times. The rearrangement joins TRBV7-2 to TRBJ2-3, with TRBD2 as a possible D gene (6 bases). The germline CDR1 and CDR2 sequences are SGHTA and FQGNSA. The ends were cut back, 10 bases at V and 1 base at J, with 18 bases in the middle. The CDR3 has 15 residues. The CDR3 loop reads CATSGRGSGTDTQYF. In DNA form, the CDR3 reads TGTGCCACAAGTGGGCGGGGATCCGGCACAGATACGCAGTATTTT.

In the case of this clonotype: Germline and junction disagree at one end, which may indicate a read error. The rearrangement links TRBV27 to TRBJ2-7, with 7 bases identical to TRBD1. Germline CDR1 MNHEY, CDR2 SMNVEV (reference sequence). The CDR3 consists of 14 residues. The CDR3 bases are TGTGCCACCAGTGACGGGGACAGTTCCTACGAGCAGTACTTC. Protein product: CATSDGDSSYEQYF.

The J gene is TRBJ2-1, the V gene TRBV15; 10 bases fit TRBD1. The ends lost 8 bases at V and 1 base at J; junction bases unmatched: 14. CDR3 length: 18 amino acids. The germline gives CDR1 LNHNV, CDR2 YYDKDF (reference sequence). Written as DNA, the CDR3 is TGTGCCACCGGAAGAAAGGGGACAGGGGTCGAATCCTACAATGAGCAGTTCTTC. Protein: CATGRKGTGVESYNEQFF.

The chain employs TRBV9 and TRBJ2-1; 9 bases are shared with TRBD2. With 5 bases clipped from V and 5 bases from J, the junction kept 11 bases outside the gene matches. The CDR3 extends over 16 amino acids. Germline V CDR1 and CDR2: SGDLS, YYNGEE. The DNA for the CDR3 is TGTGCCAGCAGTGTCAACCCGGGACTAGCCAACAATGAGCAGTTCTTC. It encodes CASSVNPGLANNEQFF.

This clonotype came up a few times. The chain links TRBV19 to TRBJ1-1; D is ambiguous. Trimming removed 7 bases from V and 9 bases from J, with 18 bases in between. The CDR3 is 13 amino acids. Germline-derived CDR1 and CDR2 are LNHDA and SQIVND (reference sequence). This chain's CDR3 is CASISSVSVKAFF. Here the CDR3 DNA reads TGTGCCAGTATAAGTTCCGTGTCGGTGAAAGCTTTCTTT. Full variable domain (outside the CDR3, taken from reference TRBV19 and TRBJ1-1): DGGITQSPKYLFRKEGQNVTLSCEQNLNHDAMYWYRQDPGQGLRLIYYSQIVNDFQKGDIAEGYSVSREKKESFPLTVTSAQKNPTAFYLCASISSVSVKAFFGQGTRLTVV.